This T cell receptor (beta chain) appears in the sequencing data of a study of blood T cell repertoires in COVID-19. V dropped 5 bases and J dropped 3 bases, with 8 bases sitting between them. The CDR3 extends over 14 amino acids. Germline V gives CDR1 SGHTA, CDR2 FQGNSA. Using immunoSEQ multiplex PCR, the repertoire was profiled, and TCRdb retains in-frame clones only, with some absent. The data show over 45,000 clones, around four fifths seen once. The sequenced sample consisted of peripheral blood. This sequence originates from a man in his forties or fifties with acute or convalescent COVID-19. V gene TRBV7-2 combines with J gene TRBJ2-6, with D unresolved. The CDR3 bases are TGTGCCAGCAGCCCCCCTTTTGGGGCCAACGTCCTGACTTTC. Its protein is CASSPPFGANVLTF.